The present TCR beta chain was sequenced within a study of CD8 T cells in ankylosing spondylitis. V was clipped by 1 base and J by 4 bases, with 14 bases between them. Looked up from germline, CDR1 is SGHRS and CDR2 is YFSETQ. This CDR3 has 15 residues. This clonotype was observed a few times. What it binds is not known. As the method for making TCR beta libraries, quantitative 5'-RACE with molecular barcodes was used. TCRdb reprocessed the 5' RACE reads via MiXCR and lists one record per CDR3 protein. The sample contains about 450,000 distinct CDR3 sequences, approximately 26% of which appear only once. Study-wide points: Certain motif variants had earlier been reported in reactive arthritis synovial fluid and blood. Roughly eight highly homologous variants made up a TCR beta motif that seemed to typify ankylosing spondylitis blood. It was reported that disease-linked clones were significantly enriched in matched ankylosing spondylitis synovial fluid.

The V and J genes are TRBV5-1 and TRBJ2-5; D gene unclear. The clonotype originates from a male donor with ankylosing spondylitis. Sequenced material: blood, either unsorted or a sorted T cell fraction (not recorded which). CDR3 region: CASSLSPWAAETQYF. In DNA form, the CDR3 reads TGCGCCAGCAGCTTGTCCCCCTGGGCGGCAGAGACCCAGTACTTC.